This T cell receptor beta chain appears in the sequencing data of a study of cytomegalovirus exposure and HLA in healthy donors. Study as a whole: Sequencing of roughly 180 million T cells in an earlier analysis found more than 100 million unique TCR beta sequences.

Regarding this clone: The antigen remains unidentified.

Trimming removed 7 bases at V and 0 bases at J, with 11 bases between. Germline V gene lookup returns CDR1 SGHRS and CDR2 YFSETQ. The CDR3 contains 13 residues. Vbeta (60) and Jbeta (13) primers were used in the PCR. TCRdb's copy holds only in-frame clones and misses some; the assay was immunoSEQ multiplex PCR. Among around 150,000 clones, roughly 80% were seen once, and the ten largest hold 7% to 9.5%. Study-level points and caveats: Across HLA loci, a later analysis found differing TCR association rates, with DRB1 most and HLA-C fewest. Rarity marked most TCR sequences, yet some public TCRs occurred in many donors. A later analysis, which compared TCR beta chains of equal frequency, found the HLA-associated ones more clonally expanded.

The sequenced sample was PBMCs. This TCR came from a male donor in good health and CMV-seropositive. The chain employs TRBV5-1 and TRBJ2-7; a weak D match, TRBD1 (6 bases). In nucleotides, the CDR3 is TGCGCCAGCCGGCCAGGGGACTCCTACGAGCAGTACTTC. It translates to CASRPGDSYEQYF.